The 19 T cell receptor beta chains reported below all come from one sample, sequenced in a study of blood T cell repertoires in COVID-19. Profiling relied on immunoSEQ multiplex PCR, and the TCRdb table lists in-frame clones only, not all of them. The table lists 150,000 to 200,000 clones, around four fifths of them singletons, with about 15% in the top ten. The specimen sequenced was peripheral blood. The receptors were sampled from a woman aged 65 to 85 with COVID-19, enrolled during active disease.

V gene TRBV25-1 combines with J gene TRBJ2-3, with TRBD2 as a possible D gene (5 bases). V lost 8 bases to trimming and J lost 2 bases, with 14 bases between them. Per the germline V gene, CDR1 is MGHDK and CDR2 is SYGVNS. CDR3 length equals 14 residues. The CDR3 spells CASGGRNPTDTQYF. Written as DNA, the CDR3 is TGTGCCAGCGGAGGACGGAACCCCACAGATACGCAGTATTTT.

The rearrangement joins TRBV5-1 to TRBJ1-2, with D maybe TRBD1 (6 bases). The V end lost 0 bases, the J end lost 2 bases, and 8 bases lay between the germline ends. The CDR3 spans 14 residues. Germline V gives CDR1 SGHRS, CDR2 YFSETQ. The CDR3, as DNA: TGCGCCAGCAGCTTGGGGACAGACAACTATGGCTACACCTTC. Its protein is CASSLGTDNYGYTF.

The chain uses TRBV5-4 and TRBJ2-5, with D tentatively TRBD1 (5 bases). V lost 0 bases, J lost 5 bases, and 8 bases lay in between. Germline values: CDR1 SGHNT, CDR2 YYREEE (reference sequence). CDR3 length: 13 amino acids. The DNA for the CDR3 is TGTGCCAGCAGCTTGGACAGGATTGAGACCCAGTACTTC. Protein: CASSLDRIETQYF. Together with reference TRBV5-4 and TRBJ2-5, the CDR3 gives the full variable domain: ETGVTQSPTHLIKTRGQQVTLRCSSQSGHNTVSWYQQALGQGPQFIFQYYREEENGRGNFPPRFSGLQFPNYSSELNVNALELDDSALYLCASSLDRIETQYFGPGTRLLVL.

The chain employs TRBV9 and TRBJ2-5; the D gene is possibly TRBD2 (5 bases). The CDR3 spans 15 residues. The V end was cut by 1 base, the J end by 4 bases, with 14 bases between. Germline values: CDR1 SGDLS, CDR2 YYNGEE. CDR3: CASSVNVGEGETQYF. CDR3 sequence (DNA): TGTGCCAGCAGCGTAAATGTGGGAGAGGGAGAGACCCAGTACTTC. The full variable domain, rest sourced from reference TRBV9 and TRBJ2-5, is DSGVTQTPKHLITATGQRVTLRCSPRSGDLSVYWYQQSLDQGLQFLIQYYNGEERAKGNILERFSAQQFPDLHSELNLSSLELGDSALYFCASSVNVGEGETQYFGPGTRLLVL.

This clone appeared a few times. The chain recombines TRBV6-5 with TRBJ1-6; 12 nucleotides align to TRBD1. CDR1 is MNHEY and CDR2 is SVGAGI in the germline V gene. Trimming at V came to 5 bases and at J to 10 bases, leaving 6 bases not matched to a gene. This CDR3 is built from 15 residues. CDR3 loop: CASSITGQGASPLHF. CDR3 DNA: TGTGCCAGCAGTATCACGGGACAGGGGGCATCACCCCTCCACTTT.

The V call is TRBV19, the J call TRBJ1-3, with D unresolved. The CDR3 spans 14 residues. V gave up 3 bases and J gave up 4 bases, with 10 bases separating them. Germline V gives CDR1 LNHDA, CDR2 SQIVND (reference sequence). CDR3 in DNA: TGTGCCAGTAGTATGGCGGTGACGGGAAACACCATATATTTT. Its translation: CASSMAVTGNTIYF.

This rearrangement joins TRBV9 to TRBJ2-2; TRBD1 aligns across 7 bases. Germline V CDR1 and CDR2: SGDLS, YYNGEE. V lost 3 bases to trimming and J lost 3 bases; unmatched junction nucleotides: 8. The CDR3 length is 16 residues. The DNA of the CDR3 is TGTGCCAGCAGCGACCTAAGACAGGGTGACACCGGGGAGCTGTTTTTT. The encoded protein is CASSDLRQGDTGELFF.

This chain connects TRBV9 to TRBJ2-1; D perhaps matches TRBD1 (5 bases). Germline V gene sequence: CDR1 SGDLS, CDR2 YYNGEE. V was cut by 4 bases and J by 7 bases, with 15 bases left in between. This CDR3 spans 14 amino acids. Here the CDR3 reads CASSPKGVGNEQFF. CDR3 DNA: TGTGCCAGCAGCCCTAAAGGGGTCGGGAATGAGCAGTTCTTC.

The chain couples TRBV9 to TRBJ2-6; 10 positions agree with TRBD1. The CDR3 is 17 amino acids. V dropped 8 bases and J dropped 2; count of bases not matched to a gene: 10. Germline V lookup: CDR1 SGDLS, CDR2 YYNGEE. The DNA for the CDR3 is TGTGCCAGTGAATCCGGGACAGGGGTTACTGGGGCCAACGTCCTGACTTTC. As protein: CASESGTGVTGANVLTF.

The chain has TRBV4-1 and TRBJ2-7; 7 bases match TRBD1. CDR3 length: 17 residues. The germline gives CDR1 MGHRA, CDR2 YSYEKL. V gave up 0 bases and J gave up 4 bases; unmatched junction bases: 12. The CDR3, as DNA: TGCGCCAGCAGCCAAGATTTACGGACAGGAAGAGTTTACGAGCAGTACTTC. This sequence encodes CASSQDLRTGRVYEQYF.

The rearrangement links TRBV25-1 to TRBJ1-2; weak D call: TRBD1 (6 bases). Germline assignment: CDR1 MGHDK and CDR2 SYGVNS. V was trimmed by 2 bases and J by 2 bases, leaving 9 bases between them. This CDR3 region has 14 residues. This CDR3 reads CASSERDTNYGYTF. In nucleotides, the CDR3 is TGTGCCAGCAGTGAAAGGGACACAAACTATGGCTACACCTTC.

This sequence joins TRBV11-2 and TRBJ1-4; D unclear. The CDR3 totals 14 residues. Trimming left V 1 base short and J 5 bases short, with 8 bases between. CDR1 is SGHAT, CDR2 FQNNGV, per germline. The CDR3 spells CASSLGSGNEKLFF. CDR3 bases: TGTGCCAGCAGCTTAGGCTCGGGGAATGAAAAACTGTTTTTT. Full variable domain (missing parts from reference TRBV11-2 and TRBJ1-4): EAGVAQSPRYKIIEKRQSVAFWCNPISGHATLYWYQQILGQGPKLLIQFQNNGVVDDSQLPKDRFSAERLKGVDSTLKIQPAKLEDSAVYLCASSLGSGNEKLFFGSGTQLSVL.

This sequence joins TRBV29-1 and TRBJ1-1; 8 bases are a match to TRBD1. The germline gives CDR1 SQVTM, CDR2 ANQGSEA. CDR3 length: 13 amino acids. After removal of 7 bases from V and 0 bases from J, the junction contained 4 bases not matched to a gene. CDR3 nucleotide sequence: TGCAGCGCCCGGACAGGGTTGAACACTGAAGCTTTCTTT. It translates to CSARTGLNTEAFF. The complete variable domain, with remaining parts taken from reference TRBV29-1 and TRBJ1-1, reads SAVISQKPSRDICQRGTSLTIQCQVDSQVTMMFWYRQQPGQSLTLIATANQGSEATYESGFVIDKFPISRPNLTFSTLTVSNMSPEDSSIYLCSARTGLNTEAFFGQGTRLTVV.

V gene TRBV28 combines with J gene TRBJ1-2, with unresolved D. The CDR3 has 14 amino acids. Germline values: CDR1 MDHEN, CDR2 SYDVKM. Trimming pared 4 bases from V and 4 bases from J, leaving 13 bases between. DNA of the CDR3: TGTGCCAGCAGTTCCGGACGGGCGGGCTATGGCTACACCTTC. This sequence encodes CASSSGRAGYGYTF.

The chain uses TRBV7-3 and TRBJ1-6; D perhaps matches TRBD1 (5 bases). Trimming removed 2 bases at V and 9 bases at J, with 8 bases between. The CDR3 contains 13 residues. The germline gives CDR1 SGHTA, CDR2 FQGTGA. CDR3 nucleotides: TGTGCCAGCAGCTTAGCGGGGCCTTCACCCCTCCACTTT. The encoded protein is CASSLAGPSPLHF. Together with reference TRBV7-3 and TRBJ1-6, the CDR3 gives the full variable domain: GAGVSQTPSNKVTEKGKYVELRCDPISGHTALYWYRQSLGQGPEFLIYFQGTGAADDSGLPNDRFFAVRPEGSVSTLKIQRTERGDSAVYLCASSLAGPSPLHFGNGTRLTVT.

This chain joins TRBV29-1 and TRBJ1-2; TRBD1 aligns across 7 bases. The V and J ends lost 2 bases and 8 bases, in that order; junction bases with no gene match: 8. Germline V gives CDR1 SQVTM, CDR2 ANQGSEA. The CDR3 is made up of 13 amino acids. The CDR3 protein is CSVEPAGGRGYTF. The CDR3 nucleotides read TGCAGCGTTGAACCCGCAGGGGGAAGAGGCTACACCTTC.

V gene TRBV3-1 (or the pseudogene TRBV3-2) combines with J gene TRBJ2-3, with 9 bases matching TRBD1. This CDR3 region has 17 residues. With V trimmed by 0 bases and J by 6 bases, 10 bases remained unmatched. CDR1 is LGHDT, CDR2 YNNKEL, per germline (reference sequence). The CDR3 DNA is TGTGCCAGCAGCCAAGATCAAGGGACAGGGACACCTGATACGCAGTATTTT. Translation gives CASSQDQGTGTPDTQYF.

The CDR3 here is CASSPPPSMGEKLFF. The CDR3 DNA sequence: TGTGCCAGCAGTCCCCCTCCTAGCATGGGTGAAAAACTGTTTTTT. The chain combines TRBV28 with TRBJ1-4; D is unclear. Trimming took off 5 bases at V and 7 bases at J, with 17 bases between the two ends. Germline CDR1 and CDR2: MDHEN and SYDVKM. The length of the CDR3 is 15 residues.

V is TRBV11-2 and J is TRBJ2-5; tentatively, D is TRBD1 (6 bases). V lost 1 base and J 5 bases, leaving 11 bases between the germline ends. CDR1 is SGHAT and CDR2 is FQNNGV in the germline V gene. The CDR3 contains 14 residues. The CDR3 loop is CASSLAQGGETQYF. The CDR3 DNA is TGTGCCAGCAGCTTAGCACAGGGCGGGGAGACCCAGTACTTC. Together with reference TRBV11-2 and TRBJ2-5, the CDR3 gives the full variable domain: EAGVAQSPRYKIIEKRQSVAFWCNPISGHATLYWYQQILGQGPKLLIQFQNNGVVDDSQLPKDRFSAERLKGVDSTLKIQPAKLEDSAVYLCASSLAQGGETQYFGPGTRLLVL.